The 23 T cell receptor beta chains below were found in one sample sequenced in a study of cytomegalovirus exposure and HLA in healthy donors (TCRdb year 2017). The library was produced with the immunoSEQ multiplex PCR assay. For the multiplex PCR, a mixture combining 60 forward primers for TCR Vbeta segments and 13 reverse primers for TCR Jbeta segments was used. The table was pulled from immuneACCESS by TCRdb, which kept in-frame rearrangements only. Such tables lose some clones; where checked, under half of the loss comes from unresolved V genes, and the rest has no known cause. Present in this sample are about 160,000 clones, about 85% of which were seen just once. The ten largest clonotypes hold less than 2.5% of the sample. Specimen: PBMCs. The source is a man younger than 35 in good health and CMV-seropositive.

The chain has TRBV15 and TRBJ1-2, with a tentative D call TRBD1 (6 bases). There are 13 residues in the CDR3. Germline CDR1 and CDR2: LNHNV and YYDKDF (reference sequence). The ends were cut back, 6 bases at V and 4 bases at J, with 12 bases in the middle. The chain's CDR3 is CATRAGELYGYTF. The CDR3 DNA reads TGTGCCACCAGGGCAGGGGAACTCTATGGCTACACCTTC. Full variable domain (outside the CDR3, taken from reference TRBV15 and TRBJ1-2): DAMVIQNPRYQVTQFGKPVTLSCSQTLNHNVMYWYQQKSSQAPKLLFHYYDKDFNNEADTPDNFQSRRPNTSFCFLDIRSPGLGDTAMYLCATRAGELYGYTFGSGTRLTVV.

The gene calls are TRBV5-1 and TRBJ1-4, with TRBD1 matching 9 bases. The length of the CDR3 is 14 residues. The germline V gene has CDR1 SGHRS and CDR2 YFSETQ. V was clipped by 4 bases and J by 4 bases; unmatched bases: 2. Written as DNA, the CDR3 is TGCGCCAGCAGCCAGACAGGGGGTAATGAAAAACTGTTTTTT. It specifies CASSQTGGNEKLFF.

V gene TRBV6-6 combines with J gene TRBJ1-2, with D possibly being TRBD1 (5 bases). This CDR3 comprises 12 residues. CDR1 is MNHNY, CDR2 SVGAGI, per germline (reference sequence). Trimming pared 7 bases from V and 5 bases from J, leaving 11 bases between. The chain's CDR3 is CASKDTGYGYTF. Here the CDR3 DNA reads TGTGCCAGCAAGGACACCGGATATGGCTACACCTTC.

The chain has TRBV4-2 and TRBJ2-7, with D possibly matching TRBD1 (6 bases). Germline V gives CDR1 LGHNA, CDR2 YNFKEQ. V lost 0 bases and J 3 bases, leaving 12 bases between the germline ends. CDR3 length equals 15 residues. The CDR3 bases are TGTGCCAGCAGCCAAGATCTGGACAGCTTCTACGAGCAGTACTTC. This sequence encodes CASSQDLDSFYEQYF.

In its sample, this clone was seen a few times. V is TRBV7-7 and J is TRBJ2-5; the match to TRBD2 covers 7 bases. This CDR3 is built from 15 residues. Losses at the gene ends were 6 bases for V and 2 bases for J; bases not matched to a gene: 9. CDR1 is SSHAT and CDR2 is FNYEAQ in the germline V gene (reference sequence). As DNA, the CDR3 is TGTGCCAGCAGTGGGGGGGTTCGGGGTCAAGAGACCCAGTACTTC. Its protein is CASSGGVRGQETQYF.

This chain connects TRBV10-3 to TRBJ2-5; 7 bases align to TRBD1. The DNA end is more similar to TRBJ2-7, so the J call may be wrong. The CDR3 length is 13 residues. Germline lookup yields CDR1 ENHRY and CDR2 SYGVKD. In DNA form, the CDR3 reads TGTGCCGGCAGCCCAGGGGGCTCCTACGAGCAGTACTTC. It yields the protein CAGSPGGSYEQYF.

CDR3 sequence reads: CASSFGDRGHNEQFF. The CDR3 nucleotides are TGTGCCAGCAGCTTTGGGGACAGGGGCCACAATGAGCAGTTCTTC. The V call is TRBV7-9, the J call TRBJ2-1; 10 bases map to TRBD1. The V gene's germline CDR1 is SEHNR and CDR2 FQNEAQ (reference sequence). The CDR3 has 15 amino acids. V gave up 3 bases and J gave up 5 bases; unmatched junction bases: 4.

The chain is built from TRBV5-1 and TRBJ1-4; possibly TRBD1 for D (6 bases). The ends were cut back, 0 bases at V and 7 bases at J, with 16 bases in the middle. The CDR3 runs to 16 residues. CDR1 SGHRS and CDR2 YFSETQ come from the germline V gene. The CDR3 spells CASSLGVATGREKLFF. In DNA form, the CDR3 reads TGCGCCAGCAGCTTGGGGGTGGCGACAGGTCGTGAAAAACTGTTTTTT.

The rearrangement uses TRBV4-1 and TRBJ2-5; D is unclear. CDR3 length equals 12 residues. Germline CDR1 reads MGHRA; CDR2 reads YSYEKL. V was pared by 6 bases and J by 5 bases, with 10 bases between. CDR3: CASSLTGETQYF. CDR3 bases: TGCGCCAGCAGTCTGACTGGTGAGACCCAGTACTTC.

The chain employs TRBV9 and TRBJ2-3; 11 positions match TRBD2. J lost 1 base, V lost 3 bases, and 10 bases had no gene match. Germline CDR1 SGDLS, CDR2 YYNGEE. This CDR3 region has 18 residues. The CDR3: CASSERASGGFRTDTQYF. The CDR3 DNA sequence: TGTGCCAGCAGCGAGAGAGCTAGCGGGGGGTTTCGCACAGATACGCAGTATTTT.

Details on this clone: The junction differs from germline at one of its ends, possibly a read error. The chain's CDR3 is CASSSIQGAAGANGLTF. DNA for the CDR3: TGTGCCAGCAGCTCGATACAGGGGGCGGCGGGGGCCAACGGCCTGACTTTC. This rearrangement joins TRBV7-6 to TRBJ2-6, with TRBD1 identical over 9 bases. The CDR3 has 17 residues. Germline V lookup: CDR1 SGHVS, CDR2 FNYEAQ. Using reference TRBV7-6 and TRBJ2-6 for the parts outside the CDR3, the full variable domain is GAGVSQSPRYKVTKRGQDVALRCDPISGHVSLYWYRQALGQGPEFLTYFNYEAQQDKSGLPNDRFSAERPEGSISTLTIQRTEQRDSAMYRCASSSIQGAAGANGLTFGAGSRLTVL.

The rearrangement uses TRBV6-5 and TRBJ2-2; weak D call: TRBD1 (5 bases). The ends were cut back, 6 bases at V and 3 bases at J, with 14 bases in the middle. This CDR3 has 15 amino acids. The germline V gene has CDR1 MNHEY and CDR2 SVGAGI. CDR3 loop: CASRPQGRDTGELFF. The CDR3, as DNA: TGTGCCAGCAGGCCCCAGGGTAGGGACACCGGGGAGCTGTTTTTT.

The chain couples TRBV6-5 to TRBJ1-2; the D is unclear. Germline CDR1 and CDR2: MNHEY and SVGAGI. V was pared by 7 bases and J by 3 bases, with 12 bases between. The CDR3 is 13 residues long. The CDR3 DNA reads TGTGCCAGCACTAAGGGCGGGGACTATGGCTACACCTTC. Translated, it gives CASTKGGDYGYTF.

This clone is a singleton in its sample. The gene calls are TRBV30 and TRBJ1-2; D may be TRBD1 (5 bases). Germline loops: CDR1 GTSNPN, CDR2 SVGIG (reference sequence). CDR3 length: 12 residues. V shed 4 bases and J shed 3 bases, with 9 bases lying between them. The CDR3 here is CAWNRQDYGYTF. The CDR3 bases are TGTGCCTGGAACAGGCAGGACTATGGCTACACCTTC.

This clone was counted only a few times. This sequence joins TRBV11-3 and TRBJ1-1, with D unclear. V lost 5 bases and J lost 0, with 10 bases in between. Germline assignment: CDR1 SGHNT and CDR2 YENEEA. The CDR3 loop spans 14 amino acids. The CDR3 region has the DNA TGTGCCAGCAGCCCAGGCGGGATGAACACTGAAGCTTTCTTT. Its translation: CASSPGGMNTEAFF.

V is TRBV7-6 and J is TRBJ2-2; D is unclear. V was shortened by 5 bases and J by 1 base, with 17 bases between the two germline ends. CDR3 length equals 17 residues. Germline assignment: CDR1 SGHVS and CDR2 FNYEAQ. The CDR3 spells CASSPLTTSMNTGELFF. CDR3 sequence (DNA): TGTGCCAGCAGCCCCCTCACTACCTCAATGAACACCGGGGAGCTGTTTTTT.

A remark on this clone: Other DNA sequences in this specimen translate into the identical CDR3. CDR3 sequence: CASSLPTGGGNTIYF. The CDR3 DNA reads as TGTGCCAGCAGCTTGCCCACAGGGGGGGGAAACACCATATATTTT. The rearrangement joins TRBV5-6 to TRBJ1-3, with TRBD1 matching 8 bases. Trimming removed 1 base from V and 4 bases from J; junction bases left unmatched: 4. This CDR3 is built from 15 residues. Germline assignment: CDR1 SGHDT and CDR2 YYEEEE. Full variable domain (remainder filled in from reference TRBV5-6 and TRBJ1-3): DAGVTQSPTHLIKTRGQQVTLRCSPKSGHDTVSWYQQALGQGPQFIFQYYEEEERQRGNFPDRFSGHQFPNYSSELNVNALLLGDSALYLCASSLPTGGGNTIYFGEGSWLTVV.

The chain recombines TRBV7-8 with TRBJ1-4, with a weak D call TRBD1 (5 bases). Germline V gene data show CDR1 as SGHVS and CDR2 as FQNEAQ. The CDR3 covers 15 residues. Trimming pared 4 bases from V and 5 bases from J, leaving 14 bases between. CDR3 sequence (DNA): TGTGCCAGCAGCTCCGGGCGGGGGAAGAATGAAAAACTGTTTTTT. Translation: CASSSGRGKNEKLFF.

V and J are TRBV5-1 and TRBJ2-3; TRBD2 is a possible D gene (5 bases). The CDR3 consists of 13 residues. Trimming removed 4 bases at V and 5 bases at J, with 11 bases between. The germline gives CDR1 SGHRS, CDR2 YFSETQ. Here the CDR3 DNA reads TGCGCCAGCAGCCACGGGGAACAAGATACGCAGTATTTT. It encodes CASSHGEQDTQYF.

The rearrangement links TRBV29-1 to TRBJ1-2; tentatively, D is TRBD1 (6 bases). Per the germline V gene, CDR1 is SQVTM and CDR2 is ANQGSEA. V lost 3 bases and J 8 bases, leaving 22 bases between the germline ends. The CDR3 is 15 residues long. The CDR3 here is CSVEVLGRGHEGYTF. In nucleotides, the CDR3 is TGCAGCGTTGAGGTCCTCGGCAGGGGACATGAAGGCTACACCTTC.

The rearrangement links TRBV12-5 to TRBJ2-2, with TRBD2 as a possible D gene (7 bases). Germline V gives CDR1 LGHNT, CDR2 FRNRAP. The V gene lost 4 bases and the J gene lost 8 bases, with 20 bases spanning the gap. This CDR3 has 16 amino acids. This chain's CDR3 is CASGSPGGEPKGELFF. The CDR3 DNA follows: TGTGCTAGTGGTTCCCCGGGGGGCGAACCGAAAGGGGAGCTGTTTTTT.

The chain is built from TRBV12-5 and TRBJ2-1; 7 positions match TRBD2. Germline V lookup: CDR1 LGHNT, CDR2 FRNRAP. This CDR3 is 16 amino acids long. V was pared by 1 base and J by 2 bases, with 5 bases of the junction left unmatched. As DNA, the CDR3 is TGTGCTAGTGGTTTGGCTGGGGAGGGTGCCTACAATGAGCAGTTCTTC. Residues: CASGLAGEGAYNEQFF. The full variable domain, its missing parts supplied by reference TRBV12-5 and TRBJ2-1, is DARVTQTPRHKVTEMGQEVTMRCQPILGHNTVFWYRQTMMQGLELLAYFRNRAPLDDSGMPKDRFSAEMPDATLATLKIQPSEPRDSAVYFCASGLAGEGAYNEQFFGPGTRLTVL.

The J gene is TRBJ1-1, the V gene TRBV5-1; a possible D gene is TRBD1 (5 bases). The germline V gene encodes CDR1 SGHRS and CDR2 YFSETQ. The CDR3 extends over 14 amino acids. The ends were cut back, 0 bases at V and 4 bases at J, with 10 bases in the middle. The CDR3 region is CASSLDGAGTEAFF. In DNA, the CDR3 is TGCGCCAGCAGCTTGGATGGGGCAGGCACTGAAGCTTTCTTT. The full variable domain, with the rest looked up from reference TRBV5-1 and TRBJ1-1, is KAGVTQTPRYLIKTRGQQVTLSCSPISGHRSVSWYQQTPGQGLQFLFEYFSETQRNKGNFPGRFSGRQFSNSRSEMNVSTLELGDSALYLCASSLDGAGTEAFFGQGTRLTVV.